This T cell receptor (beta chain) was identified in a study of cytomegalovirus exposure and HLA in healthy donors. A single count supports this clone. Its antigen is not known. Germline and junction disagree at one end, which may indicate a read error. Findings of the study overall: Most observed TCR sequences were rare, whereas some public TCRs were detected in many donors. In a later analysis, first-cohort TCR clusters were found to tend to co-occur in the roughly 120 validation repertoires.

Germline V lookup: CDR1 SSHAT, CDR2 FNYEAQ (reference sequence). The CDR3 is 13 residues long. Profiling relied on immunoSEQ multiplex PCR, and the TCRdb table lists in-frame clones only, not all of them. The data hold 150,000 to 200,000 clones, with nearly 90% observed a single time. This TCR was recovered from a young woman in good health and CMV-seropositive. Sequences were obtained from PBMCs. The chain recombines TRBV7-7 with TRBJ2-5; D is unclear. CDR3 coding DNA: TGTGCTAGCAGCTCCCTTATAGTAGAGACCCAGTACTTC. It encodes CASSSLIVETQYF.